This TCR beta chain was identified in a study of identical twins. The study, taken as a whole, reports: The more abundant beta clonotypes in cord blood had fewer insertions, and memory repertoires did not show this.

Between the trimmed V and J ends, which lost 4 bases and 5 bases, there was a span of 6 bases. Germline assignment: CDR1 LGHDT and CDR2 YNNKEL (reference sequence). The CDR3 totals 11 residues. TCRdb independently ran MiXCR on the 5' RACE reads; one entry per CDR3 protein. The data hold 500,000 to 700,000 distinct CDR3 sequences, with 7% to 7.5% observed a single time. In regard to this clonotype: Its antigen is not identified.

These same data were also listed under a study on yellow fever vaccine responses in identical twins.

V usage is TRBV3-1 and J usage is TRBJ2-7; D call uncertain. Sequenced material: PBMCs. This TCR was sampled from a woman between 18 and 29 years old in good health. The CDR3 spells CASSRRNEQYF. The CDR3 region has the DNA TGTGCCAGCAGCCGCCGAAACGAGCAGTACTTC.